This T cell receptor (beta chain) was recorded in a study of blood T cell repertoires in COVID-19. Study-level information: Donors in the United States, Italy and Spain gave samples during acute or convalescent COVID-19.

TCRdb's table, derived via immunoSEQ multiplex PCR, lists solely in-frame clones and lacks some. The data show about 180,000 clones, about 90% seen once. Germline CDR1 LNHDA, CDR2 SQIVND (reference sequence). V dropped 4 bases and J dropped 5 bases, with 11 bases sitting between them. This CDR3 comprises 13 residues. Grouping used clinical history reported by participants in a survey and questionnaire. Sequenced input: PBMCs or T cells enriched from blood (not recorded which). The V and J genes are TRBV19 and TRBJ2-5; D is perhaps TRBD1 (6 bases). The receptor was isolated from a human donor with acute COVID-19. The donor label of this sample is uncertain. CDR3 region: CASSTAGAETQYF. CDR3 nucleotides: TGTGCCAGTAGTACAGCAGGGGCCGAGACCCAGTACTTC.